These T cell receptor beta chains were read from a single sample in a study of blood T cell repertoires in COVID-19. Sequencing used immunoSEQ multiplex PCR; TCRdb keeps in-frame clones, though not all of them. The table shows over 200,000 clones, with 75% to 90% occurring only once. The sequenced sample consisted of PBMCs or T cells enriched from blood (not recorded which). Receptors were obtained from a man aged 40-50 years who had recovered from COVID-19. Both conserved end residues are part of each CDR3. The D gene is left open where the match is weak. Size is omitted from some rows. Given values are once, few, many or a class for expanded clones.

v_call: TRBV28; j_call: TRBJ1-1; d_call: -; clone_size: -; cdr3_aa: CASNSPNTEAFF; cdr3_nt: TGTGCCAGCAACTCGCCGAACACTGAAGCTTTCTTT
v_call: TRBV27; j_call: TRBJ1-4; d_call: -; clone_size: -; cdr3_aa: CASRTNEKLFF; cdr3_nt: TGTGCCAGCCGAACTAATGAAAAACTGTTTTTT
v_call: TRBV9; j_call: TRBJ2-1; d_call: TRBD2; clone_size: -; cdr3_aa: CASSVVIAGGIDEQFF; cdr3_nt: TGTGCCAGCAGCGTAGTCATAGCGGGAGGCATTGATGAGCAGTTCTTC
v_call: TRBV29-1; j_call: TRBJ2-7; d_call: TRBD2; clone_size: -; cdr3_aa: CSVGRGKYEQYF; cdr3_nt: TGCAGCGTTGGGCGGGGGAAGTACGAGCAGTACTTC
v_call: TRBV2; j_call: TRBJ1-6; d_call: TRBD1; clone_size: -; cdr3_aa: CASRAGTGGFSLLHF; cdr3_nt: TGTGCCAGCAGAGCCGGGACAGGGGGTTTCTCTCTCCTCCACTTT
v_call: TRBV30; j_call: TRBJ2-2; d_call: -; clone_size: -; cdr3_aa: CACLQGLAGELFF; cdr3_nt: TGTGCCTGTCTTCAGGGGTTGGCCGGGGAGCTGTTTTTT
v_call: TRBV27; j_call: TRBJ1-2; d_call: TRBD1; clone_size: -; cdr3_aa: CASSSPGQGVKGYTF; cdr3_nt: TGTGCCAGCAGTTCCCCGGGACAGGGTGTGAAAGGCTACACCTTC
v_call: TRBV7-3; j_call: TRBJ2-7; d_call: TRBD1; clone_size: -; cdr3_aa: CASSRTGTGLWEQYF; cdr3_nt: TGTGCCAGCAGCCGGACCGGGACAGGGTTGTGGGAGCAGTACTTC
v_call: TRBV27; j_call: TRBJ2-3; d_call: -; clone_size: -; cdr3_aa: CASRTGPLGGTDTQYF; cdr3_nt: TGTGCCAGCAGGACAGGACCCTTAGGGGGCACAGATACGCAGTATTTT
v_call: TRBV19; j_call: TRBJ1-5; d_call: -; clone_size: -; cdr3_aa: CASSWRDLGNQPQHF; cdr3_nt: TGTGCCAGTAGTTGGAGGGATTTGGGCAATCAGCCCCAGCATTTT
v_call: TRBV7-2; j_call: TRBJ1-5; d_call: TRBD1; clone_size: -; cdr3_aa: CASSGDRNQPQHF; cdr3_nt: TGTGCCAGCAGCGGGGACAGAAATCAGCCCCAGCATTTT
v_call: TRBV7-4; j_call: TRBJ1-6; d_call: TRBD1; clone_size: -; cdr3_aa: CASSLFWDRDNSPLHF; cdr3_nt: TGTGCCAGCAGCTTGTTTTGGGACAGAGATAATTCACCCCTCCACTTT
v_call: TRBV9; j_call: TRBJ2-3; d_call: TRBD1; clone_size: -; cdr3_aa: CASSAGGSWDTQYF; cdr3_nt: TGTGCCAGCAGCGCAGGGGGCTCTTGGGATACGCAGTATTTT
v_call: TRBV3-1/TRBV3-2; j_call: TRBJ2-3; d_call: -; clone_size: -; cdr3_aa: CASSSNTDTQYF; cdr3_nt: TGTGCCAGCAGCAGCAACACAGATACGCAGTATTTT
v_call: TRBV7-9; j_call: TRBJ2-1; d_call: -; clone_size: -; cdr3_aa: CASSLGDEQFF; cdr3_nt: TGTGCCAGCAGCTTAGGCGATGAGCAGTTCTTC
v_call: TRBV5-1; j_call: TRBJ2-7; d_call: TRBD1; clone_size: -; cdr3_aa: CASSHRDRNTNDEQYF; cdr3_nt: TGCGCCAGCAGCCATCGGGACAGGAACACCAATGACGAGCAGTACTTC
v_call: TRBV6-5; j_call: TRBJ2-7; d_call: -; clone_size: -; cdr3_aa: CASSYSQGDTYEQYF; cdr3_nt: TGTGCCAGCAGTTACTCACAGGGAGATACCTACGAGCAGTACTTC
v_call: TRBV5-1; j_call: TRBJ1-3; d_call: -; clone_size: -; cdr3_aa: CASSPEGNTIYF; cdr3_nt: TGCGCCAGCAGCCCGGAGGGAAACACCATATATTTT
v_call: TRBV4-2; j_call: TRBJ1-1; d_call: -; clone_size: -; cdr3_aa: CASSPAMTGNTEAFF; cdr3_nt: TGTGCCAGCAGCCCAGCAATGACAGGGAACACTGAAGCTTTCTTT
v_call: TRBV11-3; j_call: TRBJ1-1; d_call: TRBD1; clone_size: -; cdr3_aa: CASSLVGTEYRPRTEAFF; cdr3_nt: TGTGCCAGCAGCTTAGTTGGGACAGAGTATCGTCCCCGAACTGAAGCTTTCTTT
v_call: TRBV11-3; j_call: TRBJ2-7; d_call: -; clone_size: -; cdr3_aa: CASSLEYRQDYEQYF; cdr3_nt: TGTGCCAGCAGCTTAGAGTATCGACAGGACTACGAGCAGTACTTC
v_call: TRBV19; j_call: TRBJ2-7; d_call: TRBD2; clone_size: -; cdr3_aa: CASSGGLADEQYF; cdr3_nt: TGTGCCAGTAGCGGCGGACTAGCGGACGAGCAGTACTTC
v_call: TRBV5-5; j_call: TRBJ2-5; d_call: TRBD2; clone_size: -; cdr3_aa: CASSWLGGGETQYF; cdr3_nt: TGTGCCAGCAGCTGGCTTGGCGGGGGTGAGACCCAGTACTTC
v_call: TRBV2; j_call: TRBJ1-1; d_call: -; clone_size: -; cdr3_aa: CASSAPTFLGNTEAFF; cdr3_nt: TGTGCCAGCAGTGCCCCGACATTCTTGGGGAACACTGAAGCTTTCTTT
v_call: TRBV2; j_call: TRBJ2-7; d_call: TRBD2; clone_size: -; cdr3_aa: CASSVTSGGYEQYF; cdr3_nt: TGTGCCAGCAGTGTAACTAGCGGGGGCTACGAGCAGTACTTC
v_call: TRBV6-6; j_call: TRBJ1-5; d_call: TRBD1; clone_size: -; cdr3_aa: CASSSQGKNQPQHF; cdr3_nt: TGTGCCAGCAGTTCACAGGGGAAAAATCAGCCCCAGCATTTT
v_call: TRBV9; j_call: TRBJ2-7; d_call: -; clone_size: -; cdr3_aa: CASSVLPSRVYEQYF; cdr3_nt: TGTGCCAGCAGCGTCCTCCCCTCCCGAGTTTACGAGCAGTACTTC
v_call: TRBV6-5; j_call: TRBJ1-1; d_call: -; clone_size: -; cdr3_aa: CASSYTGGSANTEAFF; cdr3_nt: TGTGCCAGCAGTTATACGGGGGGCAGTGCTAACACTGAAGCTTTCTTT
v_call: TRBV5-6; j_call: TRBJ1-3; d_call: -; clone_size: once; cdr3_aa: CASSFYMRQGSGNTIYF; cdr3_nt: TGTGCCAGCAGCTTTTATATGCGGCAGGGGTCTGGAAACACCATATATTTT
v_call: TRBV7-2; j_call: TRBJ2-7; d_call: -; clone_size: -; cdr3_aa: CASSLAESLSPYEQYF; cdr3_nt: TGTGCCAGCAGCTTAGCTGAGTCCCTTAGTCCCTACGAGCAGTACTTC